This TCR beta chain is from a study of shared clonotypes between healthy human individuals. Naive-designated CD8 cells lacked CD45RO, were positively enriched for CCR7, and omitted terminally differentiated effector memory CD45RA+ cells. This CDR3 has 11 amino acids. Germline CDR1 and CDR2: GTSNPN and SVGIG (reference sequence). The ends were cut back, 8 bases at V and 9 bases at J, with 14 bases in the middle. The method was immunoSEQ multiplex PCR; TCRdb's version includes in-frame clones alone and lacks a portion of them. The sample includes roughly 1,800,000 clones, approximately 94% of them seen just once.

The clonotype originates from a young man in good health. The specimen was naive CD8+ T cells sorted from blood. V is TRBV30 and J is TRBJ2-1; possible D gene TRBD2, 6 bases. Here the CDR3 reads CAALGGAEQFF. The DNA for the CDR3 is TGTGCCGCGTTGGGGGGTGCTGAGCAGTTCTTC.